The 20 T cell receptor beta chains below all came from one sample that was sequenced in a study of shared clonotypes between healthy human individuals. Profiling relied on immunoSEQ multiplex PCR, and the TCRdb table lists in-frame clones only, not all of them. The sample has some 900,000 clones; 70% to 85% are singletons. Source material: memory CD4+ T cells sorted from blood. Sample subset: CD45RA-negative fraction. The receptors were gathered from a young man in good health.

J is TRBJ2-5 and V is TRBV6-6; a possible D gene is TRBD2 (5 bases). The V end lost 7 bases, the J end lost 5 bases, and 20 bases lay between the germline ends. Looked up from germline, CDR1 is MNHNY and CDR2 is SVGAGI (reference sequence). The CDR3 runs to 15 residues. CDR3 residues: CASTFAGVRRETQYF. The CDR3 DNA follows: TGTGCCAGCACATTCGCCGGGGTCCGCCGCGAGACCCAGTACTTC.

The chain has TRBV5-1 and TRBJ2-5; possibly TRBD1 or TRBD2 for D (5 bases each). The V and J ends lost 0 bases and 4 bases respectively, with 10 bases between them. CDR3 length: 14 residues. Germline lookup yields CDR1 SGHRS and CDR2 YFSETQ. The chain's CDR3 is CASSLAVGTETQYF. In nucleotides, the CDR3 is TGCGCCAGCAGCTTGGCGGTGGGGACAGAGACCCAGTACTTC.

J is TRBJ2-5 and V is TRBV28; TRBD2 might be the D (6 bases). The CDR3 has 14 residues. Germline lookup yields CDR1 MDHEN and CDR2 SYDVKM. Trimming stripped 3 bases from V and 1 base from J, with 9 bases between. The chain's CDR3 is CASSFGGTQETQYF. In DNA form, the CDR3 reads TGTGCCAGCAGTTTCGGGGGTACCCAAGAGACCCAGTACTTC.

V usage is TRBV10-2 and J usage is TRBJ1-4; the D is unclear. The germline V gene has CDR1 WSHSY and CDR2 SAAADI. Trimming shortened V by 6 bases and J by 2 bases, and 7 bases separated the two germline ends. The CDR3 runs 13 residues. The CDR3 region has the DNA TGCGCCAGCAGAGGGCGGACTAATGAAAAACTGTTTTTT. Translated: CASRGRTNEKLFF.

The gene calls are TRBV11-2 and TRBJ2-1; the match to TRBD2 covers 11 bases. Germline lookup yields CDR1 SGHAT and CDR2 FQNNGV. This CDR3 comprises 18 residues. Trimming took 7 bases from V and 2 from J; bases not matched to a gene: 13. The CDR3 region has the DNA TGTGCCAGCACCCTGCAGCTAGCGGGAGGCCCCCCCTACAATGAGCAGTTCTTC. It codes for CASTLQLAGGPPYNEQFF.

The rearrangement links TRBV19 to TRBJ1-2; D might be TRBD1 (6 bases). The CDR3 consists of 15 residues. Trimming removed 3 bases at V and 4 bases at J, with 15 bases between. The germline gives CDR1 LNHDA, CDR2 SQIVND (reference sequence). The CDR3 bases are TGTGCCAGTAGTATGACCGCAGGGGCCTTCTATGGCTACACCTTC. This sequence encodes CASSMTAGAFYGYTF.

Notes on this clone: Other DNA sequences in the same sample also yield this CDR3. This chain joins TRBV18 and TRBJ1-5, with D perhaps matching TRBD1 (6 bases). Germline V gene sequence: CDR1 KGHSH, CDR2 LQKENI. V dropped 6 bases and J dropped 4 bases, with 10 bases sitting between them. The CDR3 runs to 13 residues. The CDR3 region is CASSQGRNQPQHF. The CDR3 DNA sequence: TGTGCCAGCTCCCAGGGGAGAAATCAGCCCCAGCATTTT. Together with reference TRBV18 and TRBJ1-5, the CDR3 gives the full variable domain: NAGVMQNPRHLVRRRGQEARLRCSPMKGHSHVYWYRQLPEEGLKFMVYLQKENIIDESGMPKERFSAEFPKEGPSILRIQQVVRGDSAAYFCASSQGRNQPQHFGDGTRLSIL.

A few counts support this clone. The chain has TRBV5-8 and TRBJ2-1; D possibly uses TRBD1 or TRBD2 (5 bases each). The CDR3 covers 15 residues. CDR1 SGHTS and CDR2 YDEGEE come from the germline V gene. Trimming left V 4 bases short and J 4 bases short, with 15 bases between. The CDR3 spells CASSLGGSTYNEQFF. The CDR3 bases are TGTGCCAGCAGCCTTGGGGGTTCTACGTACAATGAGCAGTTCTTC.

This clone turned up a few times. This chain connects TRBV30 to TRBJ1-1; a weak D match, TRBD1 (5 bases). The CDR3 covers 13 residues. In germline, CDR1 is GTSNPN, CDR2 SVGIG (reference sequence). The ends were cut back, 2 bases at V and 4 bases at J, with 11 bases in the middle. CDR3 amino acids: CAWSSRVATEAFF. The CDR3 bases are TGTGCCTGGAGTTCCAGGGTGGCCACTGAAGCTTTCTTT.

J is TRBJ1-6 and V is TRBV5-8; 7 nucleotides align to TRBD1. Germline values: CDR1 SGHTS, CDR2 YDEGEE. J gave up 0 bases and V 5 bases, and 11 bases lay outside the gene matches. The CDR3 is made up of 18 amino acids. CDR3 sequence reads: CASRPGQSYSSYNSPLHF. The CDR3 DNA is TGTGCCAGCAGACCGGGACAGAGCTACAGCTCCTATAATTCACCCCTCCACTTT.

The V call is TRBV7-2, the J call TRBJ2-1, with 13 bases matching TRBD2. The ends lost 1 base at V and 6 bases at J; junction bases unmatched: 3. The germline V gene encodes CDR1 SGHTA and CDR2 FQGNSA. This CDR3 is built from 16 residues. The CDR3 sequence: CASSLDRTSGSNEQFF. The CDR3 DNA sequence: TGTGCCAGCAGCTTAGACCGGACTAGCGGGAGCAATGAGCAGTTCTTC.

The chain joins TRBV6-5 to TRBJ1-3, with unresolved D. From germline, CDR1 is MNHEY and CDR2 SVGAGI. The CDR3 sequence is 14 residues long. Trimming cost V 5 bases and J 5 bases, with 13 bases left between them. The DNA of the CDR3 is TGTGCCAGCAGTCTCGCCAAGAGCAGAAACACCATATATTTT. Translating it yields CASSLAKSRNTIYF.

In DNA form, the CDR3 reads TGTGCCAGCAGCTTAGGGACGACGTCAAATAATTCACCCCTCCACTTT. Translated, it gives CASSLGTTSNNSPLHF. The rearrangement links TRBV13 to TRBJ1-6; D uncertain. V shed 0 bases and J shed 5 bases, with 11 bases lying between them. The CDR3 extends over 16 amino acids. Germline CDR1 and CDR2: PRHDT and FYEKMQ (reference sequence).

The chain links TRBV18 to TRBJ2-3; 8 nucleotides line up with TRBD2. After removal of 0 bases from V and 1 base from J, the junction contained 3 bases not matched to a gene. Germline V gives CDR1 KGHSH, CDR2 LQKENI. The CDR3 is 16 amino acids. For the CDR3, the DNA is TGTGCCAGCTCACCACCTGCGGGGGGCCGCACAGATACGCAGTATTTT. Protein: CASSPPAGGRTDTQYF.

The rearrangement joins TRBV10-1 to TRBJ2-1; D uncertain. The CDR3 runs to 14 residues. The germline CDR1 and CDR2 sequences are WNHNN and SYGVQD (reference sequence). Trimming left V 2 bases short and J 2 bases short, with 7 bases between. DNA for the CDR3: TGCGCCAGCAGTGAGAACGGGCCCTACAATGAGCAGTTCTTC. Amino acid sequence: CASSENGPYNEQFF.

V gene TRBV5-4 combines with J gene TRBJ1-1; D ambiguous. V was cut by 0 bases and J by 0 bases, with 6 bases left in between. The germline V gene has CDR1 SGHNT and CDR2 YYREEE (reference sequence). There are 14 residues in the CDR3. CDR3 sequence (DNA): TGTGCCAGCAGCTTGGTTACTATGAACACTGAAGCTTTCTTT. It yields the protein CASSLVTMNTEAFF. Supplemented by reference TRBV5-4 and TRBJ1-1, the full variable domain reads ETGVTQSPTHLIKTRGQQVTLRCSSQSGHNTVSWYQQALGQGPQFIFQYYREEENGRGNFPPRFSGLQFPNYSSELNVNALELDDSALYLCASSLVTMNTEAFFGQGTRLTVV.

The CDR3 DNA sequence: TGTGCCAGCAGCTTAGCGGGGGGTGGTAATTCACCCCTCCACTTT. Translating gives CASSLAGGGNSPLHF. The J gene is TRBJ1-6, the V gene TRBV7-2, with D possibly matching TRBD1 (5 bases). The V end lost 0 bases, the J end lost 6 bases, and 9 bases lay between the germline ends. Germline V gene sequence: CDR1 SGHTA, CDR2 FQGNSA. The CDR3 runs to 15 residues.

Regarding this clone: Other nucleotide sequences from this sample produce the same CDR3. The chain couples TRBV18 to TRBJ1-5; 10 nucleotides agree with TRBD1. The ends lost 3 bases at V and 7 bases at J; junction bases unmatched: 0. Germline V lookup: CDR1 KGHSH, CDR2 LQKENI. This CDR3 is 13 amino acids long. CDR3 sequence reads: CASSPGQGQPQHF. CDR3 nucleotides: TGTGCCAGCTCACCGGGACAGGGGCAGCCCCAGCATTTT.

The chain combines TRBV6-5 with TRBJ2-7, with D possibly matching TRBD2 (6 bases). Germline CDR1 and CDR2: MNHEY and SVGAGI. The V and J ends lost 2 bases and 0 bases respectively, with 11 bases between them. The CDR3 runs 15 residues. This CDR3 is CASSYAGTGSYEQYF. The CDR3 DNA reads TGTGCCAGCAGTTACGCGGGAACGGGCTCCTACGAGCAGTACTTC.

This clone was recorded a few times. Other DNA sequences in this specimen translate into the identical CDR3. J is TRBJ2-5 and V is TRBV18; D uncertain. CDR3 length: 13 residues. V lost 0 bases, J lost 5 bases, and 7 bases lay in between. The germline gives CDR1 KGHSH, CDR2 LQKENI. CDR3 in amino acids: CASSPPTRETQYF. The CDR3 DNA reads TGTGCCAGCTCACCACCGACGCGGGAGACCCAGTACTTC.